These 8 T cell receptor beta chains share one sample of origin, sequenced in a study of tumor and adjacent non-tumor tissue in lung cancer (dated by TCRdb to the late 2010s). RNA was isolated from bulk unsorted tissue, and RNA quality was assessed with a NanoDrop ND-1000 and an Agilent 2100. The library was built by means of multiplex PCR. The reads were generated on an Illumina HiSeq 2500. TCRbeta libraries were built by three rounds of nested PCR using primers (Table S4), following protocols modified from ARM-PCR. TCRdb ran its own pipeline on the public reads, namely fastp trimming at Q25 and MiXCR clone calling, and kept in-frame beta chains. All rows with the same CDR3 protein become a single entry with the most common DNA and genes. This sample lists about 110,000 distinct CDR3 sequences; roughly 80% were detected once. In total, the top ten clones hold about 40% of the sample. Sequencing was performed on lung tumor tissue. The source of these receptors is a woman aged 55 to 70 with non-small cell lung cancer.

In regard to this clonotype: A much larger clone differs by one base, so this may be a read error. This chain connects TRBV4-1 to TRBJ1-1; weak D call: TRBD1 (6 bases). The CDR3 is made up of 16 amino acids. Germline V gene lookup returns CDR1 MGHRA and CDR2 YSYEKL. The CDR3: CASNQGGTGKYTEAFF. The DNA for the CDR3 is TGCGCCAGCAACCAAGGGGGGACCGGGAAGTACACTGAAGCTTTCTTT.

The chain carries TRBV6-5 and TRBJ1-3; 10 nucleotides match TRBD1. With V trimmed by 3 bases and J by 15 bases, 20 bases remained unmatched. Germline-derived CDR1 and CDR2 are MNHEY and SVGAGI. This CDR3 is 17 amino acids long. The CDR3 sequence: CASSYADRGYTGNTTYF. CDR3 nucleotides: TGTGCCAGCAGTTATGCGGACAGGGGGTATACAGGAAACACTACATATTTT.

This clonotype was picked up a small number of times. A much larger clone is a single base away; this may be a read error. V is TRBV20-1 and J is TRBJ2-1; perhaps TRBD2 as D (5 bases). Germline V lookup: CDR1 DFQATT, CDR2 SNEGSKA (reference sequence). Trimming removed 5 bases from V and 0 bases from J, with 11 bases in between. CDR3 length equals 14 residues. CDR3: CSAVCSVSYNEQFF. The DNA of the CDR3 is TGCAGTGCTGTATGTAGCGTCTCCTACAATGAGCAGTTCTTC.

This clonotype was seen ten or more times. The conserved phenylalanine or tryptophan is not found at the CDR3 terminus, so this likely reflects a read error. The V call is TRBV20-1, the J call TRBJ2-3; D is unclear. There are 12 residues in the CDR3. Trimming removed 1 base at V and 2 bases at J, with 4 bases between. Germline V lookup: CDR1 DFQATT, CDR2 SNEGSKA (reference sequence). CDR3 amino acids: CSARGDTDTQYS. The CDR3 DNA reads as TGCAGTGCTAGAGGAGACACAGATACGCAGTATTCT.

This clonotype was observed a handful of times. This chain connects TRBV5-1 to TRBJ2-5; D is perhaps TRBD2 (5 bases). The germline V gene encodes CDR1 SGHRS and CDR2 YFSETQ. V lost 1 base to trimming and J lost 3 bases, with 13 bases between them. The CDR3 runs to 15 residues. The CDR3 DNA follows: TGCGCCAGCAGCTTGAACGGCGGGTACGAAGAGACCCAGTACTTC. Protein product: CASSLNGGYEETQYF.

This clonotype was seen ten or more times. The chain uses TRBV4-1 and TRBJ2-5; D gene unclear. CDR3 length: 15 amino acids. Trimming cost V 0 bases and J 4 bases, with 12 bases left between them. Germline lookup yields CDR1 MGHRA and CDR2 YSYEKL. CDR3 residues: CASSQDYLGGETQYF. The CDR3 coding sequence is TGCGCCAGCAGCCAAGATTACCTGGGCGGAGAGACCCAGTACTTC.

There are a few counts of this clonotype. It may be a read error: a sequence one base away is much more abundant. The chain is built from TRBV20-1 and TRBJ2-3; D unresolved. Trimming shortened V by 2 bases and J by 6 bases, and 15 bases separated the two germline ends. The CDR3 totals 14 residues. Germline assignment: CDR1 DFQATT and CDR2 SNEGSKA (reference sequence). The CDR3: CSARRSLLRDTQYF. The CDR3 coding sequence is TGCAGTGCTAGACGTAGTTTACTTCGGGATACGCAGTATTTT.

Remarks on this clonotype: One junction end disagrees with the germline gene, perhaps due to a read error. The chain links TRBV12-3 or TRBV12-4 to TRBJ2-3; 9 nucleotides match TRBD2. This CDR3 has 14 amino acids. CDR3 DNA sequence: TGCGCCAGCAGTTTCAGCGGGAGGCTAGATACGCAGTATTTT. This translates into CASSFSGRLDTQYF.